One and the same sample provided the 5 T cell receptor beta chains below, sequenced in a study of cytomegalovirus exposure and HLA in healthy donors. The data were produced by immunoSEQ multiplex PCR, yet TCRdb's version contains in-frame clones alone and is incomplete. The repertoire holds tens of thousands of clones, with 95% to 98% as singletons. The sequenced sample consisted of PBMCs. These receptors were taken from a woman between 18 and 29 years old in good health and CMV-seropositive.

This chain joins TRBV5-6 and TRBJ1-5, with TRBD1 matching over 10 bases. This CDR3 is built from 14 residues. V lost 3 bases to trimming and J lost 6 bases; unmatched junction nucleotides: 3. Germline lookup yields CDR1 SGHDT and CDR2 YYEEEE. CDR3 nucleotide sequence: TGTGCCAGCAGCTCCGGGACAGGGGTTCAGCCCCAGCATTTT. It translates to CASSSGTGVQPQHF.

The gene calls are TRBV4-2 and TRBJ2-5; D is unresolved. The CDR3 consists of 12 residues. Germline CDR1 is LGHNA and CDR2 is YNFKEQ. Trimming removed 5 bases at V and 3 bases at J, with 7 bases between. CDR3 amino acids: CASSAQKETQYF. The CDR3 DNA is TGTGCCAGCAGCGCACAAAAAGAGACCCAGTACTTC.

The chain employs TRBV9 and TRBJ2-5, with 12 bases identical to TRBD2. V was clipped by 7 bases and J by 5 bases; unmatched bases: 12. Per germline, CDR1 SGDLS and CDR2 YYNGEE. CDR3 length: 16 amino acids. The CDR3 here is CASATSGSSPAETQYF. The CDR3 nucleotides read TGTGCCAGCGCGACTAGCGGGAGTTCCCCAGCCGAGACCCAGTACTTC.

The chain uses TRBV5-1 and TRBJ2-3, with unresolved D. V was cut by 2 bases and J by 1 base, with 8 bases left in between. The CDR3 sequence is 14 residues long. Germline V CDR1 and CDR2: SGHRS, YFSETQ. CDR3 protein: CASSFTARTDTQYF. The CDR3 DNA is TGCGCCAGCAGCTTTACAGCCCGCACAGATACGCAGTATTTT. Looking up the rest from reference TRBV5-1 and TRBJ2-3 gives the full variable domain: KAGVTQTPRYLIKTRGQQVTLSCSPISGHRSVSWYQQTPGQGLQFLFEYFSETQRNKGNFPGRFSGRQFSNSRSEMNVSTLELGDSALYLCASSFTARTDTQYFGPGTRLTVL.

This clone was seen once. This CDR3 reads CASSTGTGGGETQYF. The DNA of the CDR3 is TGTGCCAGTAGTACCGGGACAGGGGGGGGAGAGACCCAGTACTTC. V and J are TRBV19 and TRBJ2-5; 11 nucleotides match TRBD1. V shed 4 bases and J 4 bases; nucleotides not matched to a gene: 5. Germline CDR1 is LNHDA and CDR2 is SQIVND (reference sequence). The CDR3 is 15 amino acids.